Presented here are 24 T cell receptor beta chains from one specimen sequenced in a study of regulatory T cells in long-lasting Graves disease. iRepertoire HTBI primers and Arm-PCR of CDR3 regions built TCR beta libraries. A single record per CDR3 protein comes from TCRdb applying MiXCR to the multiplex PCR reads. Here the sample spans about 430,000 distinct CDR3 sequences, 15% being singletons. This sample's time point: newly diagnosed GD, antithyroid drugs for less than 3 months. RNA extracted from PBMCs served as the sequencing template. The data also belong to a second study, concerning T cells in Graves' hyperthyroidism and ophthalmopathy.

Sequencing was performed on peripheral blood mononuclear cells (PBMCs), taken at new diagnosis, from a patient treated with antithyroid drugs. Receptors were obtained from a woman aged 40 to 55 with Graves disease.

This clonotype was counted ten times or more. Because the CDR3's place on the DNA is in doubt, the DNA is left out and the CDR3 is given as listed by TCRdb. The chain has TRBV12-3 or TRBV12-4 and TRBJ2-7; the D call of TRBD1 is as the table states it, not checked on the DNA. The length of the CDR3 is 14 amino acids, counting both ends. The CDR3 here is CASSFGAGLDEQYF.

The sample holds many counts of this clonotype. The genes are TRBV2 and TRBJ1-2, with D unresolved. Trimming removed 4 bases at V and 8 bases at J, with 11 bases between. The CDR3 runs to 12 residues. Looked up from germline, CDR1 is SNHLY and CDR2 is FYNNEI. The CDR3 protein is CASSAGLGGYTF. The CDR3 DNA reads TGTGCCAGCAGTGCAGGACTTGGAGGCTACACCTTC.

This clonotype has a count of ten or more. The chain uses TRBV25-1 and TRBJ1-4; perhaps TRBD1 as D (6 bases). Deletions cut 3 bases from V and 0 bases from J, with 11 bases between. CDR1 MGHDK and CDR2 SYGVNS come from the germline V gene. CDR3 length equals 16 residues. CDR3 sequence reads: CASSEAGATTNEKLFF. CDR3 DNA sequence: TGTGCCAGCAGTGAGGCAGGGGCTACAACTAATGAAAAACTGTTTTTT. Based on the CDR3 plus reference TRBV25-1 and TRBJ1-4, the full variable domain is EADIYQTPRYLVIGTGKKITLECSQTMGHDKMYWYQQDPGMELHLIHYSYGVNSTEKGDLSSESTVSRIRTEHFPLTLESARPSHTSQYLCASSEAGATTNEKLFFGSGTQLSVL.

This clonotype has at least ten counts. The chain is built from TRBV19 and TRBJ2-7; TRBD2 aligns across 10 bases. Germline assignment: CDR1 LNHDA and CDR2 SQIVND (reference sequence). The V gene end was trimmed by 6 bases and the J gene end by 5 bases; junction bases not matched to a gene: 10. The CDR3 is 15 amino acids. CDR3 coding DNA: TGTGCCAGTAGCCCACCGGGACTAGCGAAGCACGAGCAGTACTTC. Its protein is CASSPPGLAKHEQYF.

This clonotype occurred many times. The CDR3 DNA sequence: TGTGCCTGGAGTGGGGGACCGGGACAGGGGATTTCCTACGAGCAGTACTTC. Translation gives CAWSGGPGQGISYEQYF. The rearrangement uses TRBV30 and TRBJ2-7, with 10 nucleotides matching TRBD1. The ends lost 1 base at V and 1 base at J; junction bases unmatched: 10. This CDR3 has 17 amino acids. Germline V CDR1 and CDR2: GTSNPN, SVGIG (reference sequence).

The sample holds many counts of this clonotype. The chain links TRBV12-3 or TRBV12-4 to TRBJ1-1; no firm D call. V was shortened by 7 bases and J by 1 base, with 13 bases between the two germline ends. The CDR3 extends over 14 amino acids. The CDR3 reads CASNDLGKNTEAFF. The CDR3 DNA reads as TGTGCCAGCAATGACCTTGGGAAGAACACTGAAGCTTTCTTT.

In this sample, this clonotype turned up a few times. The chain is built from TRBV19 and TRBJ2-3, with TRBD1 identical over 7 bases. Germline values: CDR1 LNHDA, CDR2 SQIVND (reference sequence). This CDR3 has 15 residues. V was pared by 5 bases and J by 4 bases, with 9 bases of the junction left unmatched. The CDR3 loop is CASSGPTGSSDTQYF. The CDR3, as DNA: TGTGCCAGTAGTGGCCCGACAGGGAGCTCAGATACGCAGTATTTT.

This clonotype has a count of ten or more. The CDR3 DNA sequence: TGTGCCAGTAGTGCCTTACAGGGGCGACACGCTGAAGCTTTCTTT. Its translation: CASSALQGRHAEAFF. This chain connects TRBV19 to TRBJ1-1; TRBD1 aligns across 7 bases. Germline CDR1 reads LNHDA; CDR2 reads SQIVND (reference sequence). The CDR3 spans 15 residues. The V and J ends lost 5 bases and 6 bases, in that order; junction bases with no gene match: 12.

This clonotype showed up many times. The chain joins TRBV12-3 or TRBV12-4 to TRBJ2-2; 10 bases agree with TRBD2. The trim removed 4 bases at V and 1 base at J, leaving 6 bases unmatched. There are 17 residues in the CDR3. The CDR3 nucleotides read TGTGCCAGCAGTTCCCTTAGCGGGAGGCAGAACACCGGGGAGCTGTTTTTT. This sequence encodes CASSSLSGRQNTGELFF.

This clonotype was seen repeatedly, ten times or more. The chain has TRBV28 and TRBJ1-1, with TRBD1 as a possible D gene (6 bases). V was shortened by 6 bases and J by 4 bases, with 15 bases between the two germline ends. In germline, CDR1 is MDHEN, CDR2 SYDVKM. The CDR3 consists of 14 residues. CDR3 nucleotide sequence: TGTGCCAGCAGACGAAGGGGAGGGGGCACTGAAGCTTTCTTT. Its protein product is CASRRRGGGTEAFF.

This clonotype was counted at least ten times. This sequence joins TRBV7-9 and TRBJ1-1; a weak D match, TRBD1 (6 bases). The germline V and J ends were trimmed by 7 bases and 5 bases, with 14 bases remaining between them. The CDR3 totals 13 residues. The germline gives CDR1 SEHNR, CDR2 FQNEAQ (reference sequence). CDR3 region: CASTRIGGTEAFF. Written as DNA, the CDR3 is TGTGCCAGCACCCGAATAGGGGGGACTGAAGCTTTCTTT. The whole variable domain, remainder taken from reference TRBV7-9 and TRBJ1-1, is DTGVSQNPRHKITKRGQNVTFRCDPISEHNRLYWYRQTLGQGPEFLTYFQNEAQLEKSRLLSDRFSAERPKGSFSTLEIQRTEQGDSAMYLCASTRIGGTEAFFGQGTRLTVV.

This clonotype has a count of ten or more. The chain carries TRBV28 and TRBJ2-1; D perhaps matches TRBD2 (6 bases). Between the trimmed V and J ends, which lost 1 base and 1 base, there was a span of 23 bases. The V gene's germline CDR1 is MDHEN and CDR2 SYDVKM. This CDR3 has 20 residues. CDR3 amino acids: CASSLSVIAAAGWSYNEQFF. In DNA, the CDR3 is TGTGCCAGCAGTTTATCGGTCATAGCGGCAGCCGGGTGGTCCTACAATGAGCAGTTCTTC.

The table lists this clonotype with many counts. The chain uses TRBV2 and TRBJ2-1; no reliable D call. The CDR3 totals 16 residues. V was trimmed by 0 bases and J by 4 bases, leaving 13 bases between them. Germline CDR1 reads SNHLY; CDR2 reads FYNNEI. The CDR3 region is CASSEAPVISYNEQFF. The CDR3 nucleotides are TGTGCCAGCAGTGAAGCGCCGGTAATCTCGTACAATGAGCAGTTCTTC.

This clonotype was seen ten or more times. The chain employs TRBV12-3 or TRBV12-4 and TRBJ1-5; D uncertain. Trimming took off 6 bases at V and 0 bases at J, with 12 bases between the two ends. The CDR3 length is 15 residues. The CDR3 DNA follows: TGTGCCAGCAGCCGTGGGCAGAATAGCAATCAGCCCCAGCATTTT. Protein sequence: CASSRGQNSNQPQHF.

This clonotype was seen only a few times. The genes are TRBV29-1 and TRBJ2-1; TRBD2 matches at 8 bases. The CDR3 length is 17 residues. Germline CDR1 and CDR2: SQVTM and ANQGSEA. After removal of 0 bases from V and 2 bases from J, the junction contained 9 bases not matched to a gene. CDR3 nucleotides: TGCAGCGTTGAAGATATGGCCGGGACTAGTACCTACAATGAGCAGTTCTTC. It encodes CSVEDMAGTSTYNEQFF.

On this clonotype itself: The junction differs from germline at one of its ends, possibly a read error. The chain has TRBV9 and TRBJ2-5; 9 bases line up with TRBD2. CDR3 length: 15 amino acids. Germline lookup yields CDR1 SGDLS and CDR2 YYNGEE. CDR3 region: CACSVASSGVETQYF. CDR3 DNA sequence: TGTGCCTGCAGCGTAGCTTCTAGCGGGGTAGAGACCCAGTACTTC.

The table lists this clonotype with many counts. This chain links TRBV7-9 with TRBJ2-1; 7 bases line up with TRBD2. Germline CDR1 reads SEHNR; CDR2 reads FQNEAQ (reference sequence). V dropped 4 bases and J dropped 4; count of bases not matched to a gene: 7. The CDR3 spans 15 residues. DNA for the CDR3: TGTGCCAGCAGCTCCTCTAGCGGTGCTTACAATGAGCAGTTCTTC. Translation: CASSSSSGAYNEQFF.

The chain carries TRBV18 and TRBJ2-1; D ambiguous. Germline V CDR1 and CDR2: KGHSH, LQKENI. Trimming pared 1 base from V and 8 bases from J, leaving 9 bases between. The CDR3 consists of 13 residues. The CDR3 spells CASSPLGADEQFF. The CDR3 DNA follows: TGTGCCAGCTCACCACTAGGAGCCGATGAGCAGTTCTTC.

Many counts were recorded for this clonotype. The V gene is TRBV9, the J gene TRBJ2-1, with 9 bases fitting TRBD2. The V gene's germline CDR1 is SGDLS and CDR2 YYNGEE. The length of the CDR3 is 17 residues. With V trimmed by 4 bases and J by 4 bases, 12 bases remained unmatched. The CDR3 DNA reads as TGTGCCAGCAGCTTTCCGGCGGCGGGGGGGAATTACAATGAGCAGTTCTTC. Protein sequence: CASSFPAAGGNYNEQFF.

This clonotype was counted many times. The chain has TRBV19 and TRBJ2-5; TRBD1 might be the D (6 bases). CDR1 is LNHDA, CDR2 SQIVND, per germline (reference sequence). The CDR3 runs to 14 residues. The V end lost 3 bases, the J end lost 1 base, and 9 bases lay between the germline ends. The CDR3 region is CASSIQGTQETQYF. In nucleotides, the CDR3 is TGTGCCAGTAGTATCCAGGGGACCCAAGAGACCCAGTACTTC.

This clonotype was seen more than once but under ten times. The CDR3 loop reads CATSDLGTDTQYF. As DNA, the CDR3 is TGTGCCACCAGTGATTTGGGCACAGATACGCAGTATTTT. The chain uses TRBV24-1 and TRBJ2-3, with D unresolved. This CDR3 is 13 amino acids long. Germline CDR1 KGHDR, CDR2 SFDVKD. The V and J ends lost 0 bases and 1 base respectively, with 1 base between them.

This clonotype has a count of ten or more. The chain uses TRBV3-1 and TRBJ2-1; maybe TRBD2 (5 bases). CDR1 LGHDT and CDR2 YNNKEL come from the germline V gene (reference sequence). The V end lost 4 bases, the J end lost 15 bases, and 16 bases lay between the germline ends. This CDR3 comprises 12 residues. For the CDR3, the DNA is TGTGCCAGCAGCCTACCGGGGAATTCCCCGTTCTTC. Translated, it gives CASSLPGNSPFF.

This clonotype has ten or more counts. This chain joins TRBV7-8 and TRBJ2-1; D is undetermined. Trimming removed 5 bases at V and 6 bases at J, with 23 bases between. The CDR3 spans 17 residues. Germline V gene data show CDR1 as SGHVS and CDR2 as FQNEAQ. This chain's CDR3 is CASSPRALKGMGNEQFF. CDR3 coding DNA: TGTGCCAGCAGCCCACGGGCCCTTAAGGGAATGGGCAATGAGCAGTTCTTC.

The CDR3 region has the DNA TGTGCCAGCAGTCTTAGCGGGACTCTTTACAATGAGCAGTTCTTC. Translation gives CASSLSGTLYNEQFF. The chain links TRBV2 to TRBJ2-1; the match to TRBD2 covers 8 bases. Germline V gene sequence: CDR1 SNHLY, CDR2 FYNNEI. CDR3 length equals 15 residues. The V and J ends lost 5 bases and 4 bases, in that order; junction bases with no gene match: 7.